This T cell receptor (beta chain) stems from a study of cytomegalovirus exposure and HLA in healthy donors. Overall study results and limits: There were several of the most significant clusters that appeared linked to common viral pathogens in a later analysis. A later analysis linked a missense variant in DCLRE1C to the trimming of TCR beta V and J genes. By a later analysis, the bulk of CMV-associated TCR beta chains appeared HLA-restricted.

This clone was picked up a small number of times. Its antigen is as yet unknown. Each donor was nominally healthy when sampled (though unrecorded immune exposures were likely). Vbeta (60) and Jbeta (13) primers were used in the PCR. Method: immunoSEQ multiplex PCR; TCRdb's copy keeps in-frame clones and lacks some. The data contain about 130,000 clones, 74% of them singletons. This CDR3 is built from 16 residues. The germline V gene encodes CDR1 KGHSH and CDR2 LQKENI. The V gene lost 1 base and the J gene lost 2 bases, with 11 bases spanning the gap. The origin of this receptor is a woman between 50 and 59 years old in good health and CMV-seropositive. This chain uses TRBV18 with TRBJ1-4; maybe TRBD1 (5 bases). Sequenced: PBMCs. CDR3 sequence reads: CASSPLSPGTNEKLFF. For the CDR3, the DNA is TGTGCCAGCTCACCACTTAGTCCAGGGACTAATGAAAAACTGTTTTTT.